This T cell receptor beta chain appears in the sequencing data of a study of radiation and T cells in renal cell carcinoma. Study in general: Nephrectomy followed 15 Gy stereotactic body radiation by 4 weeks. Study-wide results and limits: Baseline intratumoral clonotype presence is unknown without pretreatment biopsies. From baseline, blood top tumor clonotypes peaked at 2 weeks post-radiation.

Profiled with immunoSEQ multiplex PCR; TCRdb holds only in-frame clones, not every one. The table lists about 150,000 clones, roughly 90% of them singletons. Time point here: blood 2 weeks post-SBRT. The sample's treatment: 15 Gy SBRT to primary tumor, nephrectomy 4 weeks later. For this clone: The antigen remains undetermined.

Trimming pared 8 bases from V and 0 bases from J, leaving 13 bases between. The germline V gene encodes CDR1 SGHVS and CDR2 FQNEAQ. The CDR3 is made up of 15 amino acids. The receptor was derived from a woman aged 45-65 years with renal cell carcinoma. This sequence joins TRBV7-8 and TRBJ2-2; D is possibly TRBD1 (6 bases). Sequenced material: blood, taken from a patient whose treatment included radiotherapy and nephrectomy. For the CDR3, the DNA is TGTGCCAGCTACAGGAACAGGGCGAACACCGGGGAGCTGTTTTTT. Its translation: CASYRNRANTGELFF.